The clone carrying this T cell receptor (beta chain) turned up a few times. In TCRdb, the RACE reads were re-called with MiXCR into one record per CDR3 protein. The data hold about 80,000 distinct CDR3 sequences, with around 15% observed a single time. V lost 1 base to trimming and J lost 1 base, with 7 bases between them. The CDR3 length is 14 residues. Per germline, CDR1 LGHNA and CDR2 YSLEER. The data were obtained in a study of human T cells and chemical hapten exposure. Time point reported: pre-sensitization, week 0. Indicated treatment: therapeutic diphenylcyclopropenone sensitization with weekly scalp DPC.

The chain employs TRBV4-3 and TRBJ1-1; D ambiguous. The sequences come from whole blood, collected in connection with sensitization to the hapten diphenylcyclopropenone (DPC). This TCR derives from a woman aged 50 to 60 with alopecia areata. Some clones in this sample may be carry-over from other donors' samples. CDR3 loop: CASSQATSNTEAFF. The CDR3 region has the DNA TGCGCCAGCAGCCAAGCTACATCGAACACTGAAGCTTTCTTT.